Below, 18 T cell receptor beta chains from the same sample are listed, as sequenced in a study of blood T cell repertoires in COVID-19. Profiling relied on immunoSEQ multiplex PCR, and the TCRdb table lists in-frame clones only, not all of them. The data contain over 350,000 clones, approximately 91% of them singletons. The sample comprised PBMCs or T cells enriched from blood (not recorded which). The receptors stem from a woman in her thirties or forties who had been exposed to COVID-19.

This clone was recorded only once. CDR3 residues: CASSDAGTYEQYF. The DNA of the CDR3 is TGTGCCAGCAGTGATGCAGGGACCTACGAGCAGTACTTC. This chain connects TRBV27 to TRBJ2-7, with D perhaps TRBD1 (5 bases). The CDR3 has 13 amino acids. Germline assignment: CDR1 MNHEY and CDR2 SMNVEV (reference sequence). Trimming shortened V by 5 bases and J by 2 bases, and 10 bases separated the two germline ends.

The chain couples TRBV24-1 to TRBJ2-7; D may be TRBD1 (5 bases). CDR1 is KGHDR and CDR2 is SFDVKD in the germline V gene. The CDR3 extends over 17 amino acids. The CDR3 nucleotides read TGTGCTATTTTCGGTGGGGATTTTGAACTGGACACCTACGAGCAGTACTTC. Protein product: CAIFGGDFELDTYEQYF.

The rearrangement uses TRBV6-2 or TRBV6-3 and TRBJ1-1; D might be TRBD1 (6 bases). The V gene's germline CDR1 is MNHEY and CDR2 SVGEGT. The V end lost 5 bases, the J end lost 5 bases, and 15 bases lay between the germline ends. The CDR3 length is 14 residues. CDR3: CASSPGGGGTEAFF. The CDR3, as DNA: TGTGCCAGCAGTCCCGGCGGGGGCGGTACTGAAGCTTTCTTT.

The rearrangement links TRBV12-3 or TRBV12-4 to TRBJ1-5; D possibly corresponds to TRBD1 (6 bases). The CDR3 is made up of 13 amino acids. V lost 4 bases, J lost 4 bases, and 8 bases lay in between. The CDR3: CASSYRENQPQHF. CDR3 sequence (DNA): TGTGCCAGCAGTTACAGGGAAAATCAGCCCCAGCATTTT.

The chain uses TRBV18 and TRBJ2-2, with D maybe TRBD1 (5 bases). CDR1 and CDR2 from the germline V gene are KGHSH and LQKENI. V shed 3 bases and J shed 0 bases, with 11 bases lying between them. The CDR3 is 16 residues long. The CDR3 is CASSPNTGSNTGELFF. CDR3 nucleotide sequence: TGTGCCAGCTCACCTAATACAGGATCGAACACCGGGGAGCTGTTTTTT. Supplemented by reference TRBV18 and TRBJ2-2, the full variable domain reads NAGVMQNPRHLVRRRGQEARLRCSPMKGHSHVYWYRQLPEEGLKFMVYLQKENIIDESGMPKERFSAEFPKEGPSILRIQQVVRGDSAAYFCASSPNTGSNTGELFFGEGSRLTVL.

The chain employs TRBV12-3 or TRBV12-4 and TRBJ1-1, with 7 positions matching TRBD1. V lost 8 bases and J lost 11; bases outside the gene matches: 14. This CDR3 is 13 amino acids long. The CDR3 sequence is CASALTGPRLAFF. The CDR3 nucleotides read TGTGCCAGCGCCTTGACAGGGCCACGGCTGGCTTTCTTT.

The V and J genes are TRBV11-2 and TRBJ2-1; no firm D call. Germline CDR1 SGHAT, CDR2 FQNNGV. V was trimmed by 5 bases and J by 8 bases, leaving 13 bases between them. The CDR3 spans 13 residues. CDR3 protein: CASSRVLWDEQFF. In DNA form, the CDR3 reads TGTGCCAGCAGCCGGGTTCTGTGGGATGAGCAGTTCTTC.

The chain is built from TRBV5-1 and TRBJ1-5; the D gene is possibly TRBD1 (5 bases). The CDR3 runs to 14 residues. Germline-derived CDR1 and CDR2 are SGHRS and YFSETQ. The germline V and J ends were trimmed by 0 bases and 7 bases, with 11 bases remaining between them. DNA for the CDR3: TGCGCCAGCAGCTTGGATCAGGGAGGCCAGCCCCAGCATTTT. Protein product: CASSLDQGGQPQHF. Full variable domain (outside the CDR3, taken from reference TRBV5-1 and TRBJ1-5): KAGVTQTPRYLIKTRGQQVTLSCSPISGHRSVSWYQQTPGQGLQFLFEYFSETQRNKGNFPGRFSGRQFSNSRSEMNVSTLELGDSALYLCASSLDQGGQPQHFGDGTRLSIL.

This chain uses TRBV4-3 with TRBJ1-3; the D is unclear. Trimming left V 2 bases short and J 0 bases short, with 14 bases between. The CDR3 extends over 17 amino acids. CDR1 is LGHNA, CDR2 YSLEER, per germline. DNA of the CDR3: TGCGCCAGCAGCCAACGTAGCGGCGAGGTCTCTGGAAACACCATATATTTT. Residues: CASSQRSGEVSGNTIYF.

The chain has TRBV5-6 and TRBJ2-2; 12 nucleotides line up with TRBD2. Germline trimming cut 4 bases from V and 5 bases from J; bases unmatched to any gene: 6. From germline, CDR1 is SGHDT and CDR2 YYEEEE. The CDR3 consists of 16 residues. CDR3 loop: CASSLTSGSGTGELFF. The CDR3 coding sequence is TGTGCCAGCAGCCTGACTAGCGGGAGTGGGACCGGGGAGCTGTTTTTT.

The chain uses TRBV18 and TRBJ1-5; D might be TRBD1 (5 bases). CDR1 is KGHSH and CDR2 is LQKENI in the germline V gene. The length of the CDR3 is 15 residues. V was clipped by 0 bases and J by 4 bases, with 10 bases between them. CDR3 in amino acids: CASSPPTAPNQPQHF. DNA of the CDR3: TGTGCCAGCTCACCACCGACAGCTCCTAATCAGCCCCAGCATTTT. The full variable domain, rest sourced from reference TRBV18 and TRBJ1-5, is NAGVMQNPRHLVRRRGQEARLRCSPMKGHSHVYWYRQLPEEGLKFMVYLQKENIIDESGMPKERFSAEFPKEGPSILRIQQVVRGDSAAYFCASSPPTAPNQPQHFGDGTRLSIL.

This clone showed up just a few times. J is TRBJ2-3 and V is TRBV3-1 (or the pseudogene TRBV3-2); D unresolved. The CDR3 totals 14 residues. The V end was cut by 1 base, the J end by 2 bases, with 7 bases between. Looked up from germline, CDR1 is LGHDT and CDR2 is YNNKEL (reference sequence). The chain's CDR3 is CASSQVVNTDTQYF. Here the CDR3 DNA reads TGTGCCAGCAGCCAAGTAGTAAACACAGATACGCAGTATTTT.

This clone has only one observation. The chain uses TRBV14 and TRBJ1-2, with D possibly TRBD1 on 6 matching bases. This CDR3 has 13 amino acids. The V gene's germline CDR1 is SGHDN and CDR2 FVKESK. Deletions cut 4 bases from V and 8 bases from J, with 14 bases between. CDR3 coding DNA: TGTGCCAGCAGCCTGTCAGGGGCTTGGGGCTACACCTTC. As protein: CASSLSGAWGYTF.

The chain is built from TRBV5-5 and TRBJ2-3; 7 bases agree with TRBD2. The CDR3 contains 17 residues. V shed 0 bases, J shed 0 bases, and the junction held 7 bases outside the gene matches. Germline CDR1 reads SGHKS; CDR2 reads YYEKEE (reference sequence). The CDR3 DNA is TGTGCCAGCAGCTTGGGCGGGGGAACGACTAGCACAGATACGCAGTATTTT. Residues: CASSLGGGTTSTDTQYF.

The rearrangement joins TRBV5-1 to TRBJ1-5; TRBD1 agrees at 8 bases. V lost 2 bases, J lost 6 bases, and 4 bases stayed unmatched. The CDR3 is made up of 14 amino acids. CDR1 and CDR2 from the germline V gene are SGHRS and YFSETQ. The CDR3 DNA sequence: TGCGCCAGCAGCTTCACGACAGGGGCTCAGCCCCAGCATTTT. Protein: CASSFTTGAQPQHF.

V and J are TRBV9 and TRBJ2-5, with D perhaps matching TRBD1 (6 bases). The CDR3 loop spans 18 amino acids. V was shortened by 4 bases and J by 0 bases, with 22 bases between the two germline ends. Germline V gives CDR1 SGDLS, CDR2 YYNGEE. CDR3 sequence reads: CASSPRGLERIDQETQYF. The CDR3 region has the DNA TGTGCCAGCAGCCCCAGGGGTCTGGAACGGATCGACCAAGAGACCCAGTACTTC.

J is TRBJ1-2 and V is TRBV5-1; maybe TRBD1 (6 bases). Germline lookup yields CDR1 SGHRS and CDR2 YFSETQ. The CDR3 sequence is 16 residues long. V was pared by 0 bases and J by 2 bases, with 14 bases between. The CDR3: CASSLDRDRLNYGYTF. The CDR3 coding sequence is TGCGCCAGCAGCTTGGACAGGGACCGGCTAAACTATGGCTACACCTTC.

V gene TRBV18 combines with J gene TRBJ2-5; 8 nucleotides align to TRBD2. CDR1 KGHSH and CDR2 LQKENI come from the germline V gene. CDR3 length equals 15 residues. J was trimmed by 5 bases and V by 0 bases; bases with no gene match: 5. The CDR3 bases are TGTGCCAGCTCACCACCCACAGCGGGGGTTGAGACCCAGTACTTC. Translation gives CASSPPTAGVETQYF.